This is a list of T cell receptor beta chains from one sample in a study of T cells in Graves' hyperthyroidism and ophthalmopathy. TCRdb passed the multiplex PCR reads through MiXCR, listing each CDR3 protein once. The sample records hundreds of thousands of distinct CDR3 sequences, roughly 21% being singletons. The specimen sequenced was blood. All receptors come from a man aged 40-50 years with Graves' ophthalmopathy. CDR3s include the opening cysteine and the closing phenylalanine or tryptophan. D genes are given only for firm matches. Expanded clones are given a class, and other clones once, few, many or no size at all.

clone size	D gene	V gene	J gene	CDR3 DNA	CDR3 protein
few	-	TRBV12-3/TRBV12-4	TRBJ2-5	TGTGCCAGCAGTTTAGGGCTTTACGAGACCCAGTACTTC	CASSLGLYETQYF
-	-	TRBV6-1	TRBJ2-5	TGTGCCAGCAGTGACACTCCCGGGTTCGGGAAATCGGACTTC	CASSDTPGFGKSDF
many	-	TRBV20-1	TRBJ2-5	TGCAGTGCTATAGGAGGGAAAGAGACCCAGTACTTC	CSAIGGKETQYF
many	TRBD2	TRBV7-3	TRBJ2-7	TGTGCCAGCAGCCTAGGGACTAGTGGCGAGCAGTACTTC	CASSLGTSGEQYF
many	-	TRBV6-1	TRBJ2-2	TGTGCCAGCAGTGGTGGGGGACCTCCGACCGGGGAGCTGTTTTTT	CASSGGGPPTGELFF
-	-	TRBV7-9	TRBJ1-2	TGTGCCAGCAGCTTCCAGGGTTTCGACTATGGCTACACCTTC	CASSFQGFDYGYTF
-	TRBD1	TRBV29-1	TRBJ2-7	TGCAGCGTTGGGACAGGGGTCTACGAGCAGTACTTC	CSVGTGVYEQYF
-	-	TRBV28	TRBJ2-3	TGTGCCAGCAGCTTACCCTGGGGGGCGAGAGGGAGAGATACGCAGTATTTT	CASSLPWGARGRDTQYF
-	TRBD2	TRBV11-2	TRBJ2-5	TGCGCCAGCAGCCTCCGAAGCGGGGGTAATATCGAGACCCAGTACTTC	CASSLRSGGNIETQYF
-	-	TRBV6-2/TRBV6-3	TRBJ2-1	TGTGTCAGCAGCCTCGTCAATGAGCAGTTCTTC	CVSSLVNEQFF
-	-	TRBV4-3	TRBJ2-7	TGCGCCAGCAGCCAAGATCTTCCCGCAGCTTTGGGCGAGCAGTACTTC	CASSQDLPAALGEQYF
few	TRBD2	TRBV11-2	TRBJ2-3	TGTGCCAGCAGCTTAGATATAGCGGGGGGCTTCATAGATACGCAGTATTTT	CASSLDIAGGFIDTQYF
many	TRBD1	TRBV10-3	TRBJ2-3	TGTGCCATCAAAACAGGGGGCAAGACAGATACGCAGTATTTT	CAIKTGGKTDTQYF
few	-	TRBV3-1	TRBJ2-2	TGTGCCAGCAGCCAAGGGGGACAAGGTTACGGGGAGCTGTTTTTT	CASSQGGQGYGELFF
many	-	TRBV2	TRBJ1-2	TGTGCCAGCAGTGACAGGTTCCATGGCTACACCTTC	CASSDRFHGYTF
few	-	TRBV13	TRBJ2-7	TGTGCCAGCAGCTTAGGGGCCACCCTCTCCTACGAGCAGTACTTC	CASSLGATLSYEQYF
few	-	TRBV12-3/TRBV12-4	TRBJ2-1	TGTGCCAGCCTTGGCCCAGGATACGGTCACAATGAGCAGTTCTTC	CASLGPGYGHNEQFF
few	TRBD1	TRBV19	TRBJ2-1	TGTGCCAGTAGTTCGGTAAAACCGGGACAGGGCTACAATGAGCAGTTCTTC	CASSSVKPGQGYNEQFF
many	-	TRBV3-1	TRBJ2-7	TGTGCCAGCCGAGGCAACGGCGAGCAGTACTTC	CASRGNGEQYF
many	TRBD1	TRBV28	TRBJ2-7	TGTGCCAGCAACAAACCCGGGACAGGGACCTACGAGCAGTACTTC	CASNKPGTGTYEQYF
-	-	TRBV18	TRBJ2-3	TGTGCCAGCTCACCCGTCCTAGCTATTAGCACAGATACGCAGTATTTT	CASSPVLAISTDTQYF
many	TRBD1	TRBV7-2	TRBJ2-2	TGTGCCAGCAGCTTTACAGGGGGCGCGGGCGGGGAGCTGTTTTTT	CASSFTGGAGGELFF
few	-	TRBV11-1	TRBJ2-3	TGTGCCAGCAGCTCTCACCCCGACAGCACCTACACAGATACGCAGTATTTT	CASSSHPDSTYTDTQYF
-	-	TRBV5-4	TRBJ2-5	TGTGCCAGCAGCTCCAACAGACAAATCGAGACCCAGTACTTC	CASSSNRQIETQYF
many	TRBD2	TRBV28	TRBJ2-3	TGTGCCAGCAGTTTGTTACTAGCGGACACAGATACGCAGTATTTT	CASSLLLADTDTQYF
few	TRBD2	TRBV6-1	TRBJ2-2	TGTGCCAGCCTCTCGGGACTAGCGAACACCGGGGAGCTGTTTTTT	CASLSGLANTGELFF
many	-	TRBV10-3	TRBJ1-2	TGTGCCATCAGTGGAACACAGGTTAACTATGGCTACACCTTC	CAISGTQVNYGYTF
many	-	TRBV11-2	TRBJ2-1	TGTGCCAGCAGCCGAACTGGACAAAACAATGAGCAGTTCTTC	CASSRTGQNNEQFF
many	-	TRBV5-1	TRBJ2-5	TGCGCCAGCAGCTTGAAGGGGACGGAGACCCAGTACTTC	CASSLKGTETQYF
many	TRBD1	TRBV2	TRBJ2-5	TGTGCCAGCGCCGGGACAGGGTCACAAGAGACCCAGTACTTC	CASAGTGSQETQYF
many	TRBD2	TRBV7-2	TRBJ2-5	TGTGCCAGCAGCTTCGGACTAGCGGGGGGAAGGAGGCAAGAGACCCAGTACTTC	CASSFGLAGGRRQETQYF
many	TRBD2	TRBV5-1	TRBJ2-3	TGCGCCACCCGGACTAGCGCATCCGCAGATACGCAGTATTTT	CATRTSASADTQYF
many	TRBD2	TRBV5-1	TRBJ2-1	TGCGCCAGCAGCGAGGGGCTAGCGGGAGTCGATGAGCAGTTCTTC	CASSEGLAGVDEQFF
few	-	TRBV7-9	TRBJ2-7	TGTGCCAGCAGCTTATCAGGGGTCGAGCGGGAGCAGTACTTC	CASSLSGVEREQYF
few	TRBD1	TRBV20-1	TRBJ2-3	TGCAGTGCTAGACCTACAGGGGGAAATACGCAGTATTTT	CSARPTGGNTQYF
few	TRBD1	TRBV6-2/TRBV6-3	TRBJ1-1	TGTGCCAGCAGAACCGAGCGGACAGGGACTAAGCGGAACACTGAAGCTTTCTTT	CASRTERTGTKRNTEAFF
few	-	TRBV19	TRBJ1-5	TGTGCCAGTAAAGAGGGTGGGCAGCCCCAGCATTTT	CASKEGGQPQHF
-	TRBD1	TRBV7-3	TRBJ1-1	TGTGCCAGCACCCGTTTCTTACAGGGACCAGGGGGTACTGAAGCTTTCTTT	CASTRFLQGPGGTEAFF
many	TRBD1	TRBV6-1	TRBJ1-1	TGTGCCAGCAGCGCTCGACAGGGACACACTGAAGCTTTCTTT	CASSARQGHTEAFF
-	-	TRBV10-1	TRBJ2-5	TGCGCCAGCAGTGAGTCGGTACAACCTCAAGAGACCCAGTACTTC	CASSESVQPQETQYF
-	-	TRBV13	TRBJ1-6	TGTGCCAGCAAACAGCTTAATTCACCCCTCCACTTT	CASKQLNSPLHF
-	-	TRBV5-1	TRBJ2-3	TGTGCCAGCAGCCCATCGAGCCGGTTTAGGGCCCGCACAGATACGCAGTATTTT	CASSPSSRFRARTDTQYF
-	TRBD2	TRBV6-2/TRBV6-3	TRBJ2-2	TGTGCCAGCAGTTACTCTGGACTAGCCTCCTGGAACACCGGGGAGCTGTTTTTT	CASSYSGLASWNTGELFF
many	TRBD1	TRBV20-1	TRBJ1-4	TGCAGTGCAGCCCCGACAGGGGGCACGGAAAAACTGTTTTTT	CSAAPTGGTEKLFF